These T cell receptor beta chains were read from a single sample in a study of shared clonotypes between healthy human individuals. TCRdb's copy holds only in-frame clones and misses some; the assay was immunoSEQ multiplex PCR. The data hold 2 million to 2.5 million clones, with approximately 96% observed a single time. Sequenced input: naive CD4+ T cells sorted from blood. The receptors here all came from a man between 18 and 29 years old in good health. The CDR3 runs from the conserved cysteine through the conserved F or W. The order of the fields is CDR3 length, V gene, CDR3 protein.

len: 14
v_gene: TRBV18
CDR3aa: CASSRGRVDTEAFF

len: 11
v_gene: TRBV29-1
CDR3aa: CSVSRGGEQFF

len: 17
v_gene: TRBV7-9
CDR3aa: CASSFLGTSGRRGEQYF

len: 17
v_gene: TRBV28
CDR3aa: CASSLVWDRRNTGELFF

len: 16
v_gene: TRBV4-1
CDR3aa: CASSQVYSQTVYEQYF

len: 16
v_gene: TRBV11-2
CDR3aa: CASSLEGGTYNSPLHF

len: 14
v_gene: TRBV2
CDR3aa: CASSEQGGNSPLHF

len: 14
v_gene: TRBV18
CDR3aa: CASSRRVGDNEQFF

len: 14
v_gene: TRBV19
CDR3aa: CASSSLAGPTTQYF

len: 16
v_gene: TRBV7-7
CDR3aa: CASSRGGGPNTGELFF

len: 14
v_gene: TRBV5-4
CDR3aa: CASSSPSGIDEQFF

len: 14
v_gene: TRBV5-6
CDR3aa: CASSLAGGTDTQYF

len: 13
v_gene: TRBV11-1
CDR3aa: CASSFRQGDEAFF

len: 14
v_gene: TRBV4-1
CDR3aa: CASSQVGRSYEQYF

len: 15
v_gene: TRBV7-2
CDR3aa: CASSLGPATNEKLFF

len: 15
v_gene: TRBV5-6
CDR3aa: CASSYLDRDDQPQHF

len: 13
v_gene: TRBV27
CDR3aa: CASSRTGVYGYTF

len: 12
v_gene: TRBV29-1
CDR3aa: CSVRGGKEKLFF

len: 15
v_gene: TRBV6-5
CDR3aa: CASSPLAGSTDTQYF

len: 15
v_gene: TRBV18
CDR3aa: CASSPTGLALETQYF

len: 14
v_gene: TRBV9
CDR3aa: CASRSGLGTGELFF

len: 15
v_gene: TRBV5-4
CDR3aa: CASSSLAGGPHEQFF

len: 15
v_gene: TRBV5-1
CDR3aa: CASSFRDTGTDTQYF

len: 14
v_gene: TRBV5-4
CDR3aa: CASSLMRESDTQYF

len: 14
v_gene: TRBV10-1
CDR3aa: CASSEIRTDNEQFF

len: 17
v_gene: TRBV19
CDR3aa: CASSLAGTGAYNYGYTF

len: 18
v_gene: TRBV27
CDR3aa: CASSLTPKTSGQTYEQYF

len: 10
v_gene: TRBV29-1
CDR3aa: CSAATGAQYF

len: 14
v_gene: TRBV29-1
CDR3aa: CSVDVAAFTDTQYF

len: 15
v_gene: TRBV6-1
CDR3aa: CASSVSGTYQETQYF

len: 14
v_gene: TRBV5-1
CDR3aa: CASSLTGRNQPQHF

len: 16
v_gene: TRBV5-5
CDR3aa: CASSLTEAGVTSPLHF

len: 13
v_gene: TRBV7-2
CDR3aa: CASSSRPSYEQYF

len: 14
v_gene: TRBV7-8
CDR3aa: CASSLGTGSYEQYF

len: 13
v_gene: TRBV10-1
CDR3aa: CASRDRNTGELFF

len: 17
v_gene: TRBV6-4
CDR3aa: CASSDSRQVGGANVLTF

len: 16
v_gene: TRBV9
CDR3aa: CASSVQIGTANEKLFF

len: 12
v_gene: TRBV30
CDR3aa: CAWSVTVEGYTF

len: 16
v_gene: TRBV6-1
CDR3aa: CASSEALQTGNQPQHF

len: 14
v_gene: TRBV5-1
CDR3aa: CASSSTGAGTEAFF

len: 12
v_gene: TRBV4-2
CDR3aa: CASSPSYNEQFF

len: 15
v_gene: TRBV27
CDR3aa: CASSLRQGSNQPQHF

len: 14
v_gene: TRBV30
CDR3aa: CAWTPGGAGRGYTF

len: 14
v_gene: TRBV7-9
CDR3aa: CASSKGAGYDEQFF

len: 14
v_gene: TRBV6-1
CDR3aa: CASSELGQGNGYTF

len: 14
v_gene: TRBV7-9
CDR3aa: CASSFEGTRSPLHF

len: 14
v_gene: TRBV7-2
CDR3aa: CASSSGPAETTQYF

len: 15
v_gene: TRBV23-1
CDR3aa: CASSDGQLNTGELFF

len: 13
v_gene: TRBV25-1
CDR3aa: CASSELGNTEAFF

len: 15
v_gene: TRBV6-5
CDR3aa: CASSYLAGGRYEQYF

len: 13
v_gene: TRBV28
CDR3aa: CATGGGGNTEAFF

len: 15
v_gene: TRBV5-1
CDR3aa: CASSLAGETYNEQFF

len: 14
v_gene: TRBV5-5
CDR3aa: CASSSGLVRPMQYF

len: 16
v_gene: TRBV7-2
CDR3aa: CASSMGLGWPYNEQFF

len: 14
v_gene: TRBV30
CDR3aa: CAWSVRAGPSEQYF

len: 14
v_gene: TRBV6-6
CDR3aa: CASRTGLSTDTQYF